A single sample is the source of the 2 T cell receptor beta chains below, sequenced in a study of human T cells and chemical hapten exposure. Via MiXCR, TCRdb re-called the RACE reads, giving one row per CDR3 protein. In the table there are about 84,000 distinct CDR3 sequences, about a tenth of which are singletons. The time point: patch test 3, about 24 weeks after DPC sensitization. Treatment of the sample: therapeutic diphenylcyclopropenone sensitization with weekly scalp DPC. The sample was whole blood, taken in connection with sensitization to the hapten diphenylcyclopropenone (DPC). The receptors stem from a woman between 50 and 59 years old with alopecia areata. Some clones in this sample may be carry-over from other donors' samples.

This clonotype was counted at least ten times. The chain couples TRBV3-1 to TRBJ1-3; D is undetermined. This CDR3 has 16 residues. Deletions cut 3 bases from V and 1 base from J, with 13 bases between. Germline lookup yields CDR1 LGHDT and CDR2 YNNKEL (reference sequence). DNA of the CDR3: TGTGCCAGCAGCCACGGGGAGGCAGGATCTGGAAACACCATATATTTT. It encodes CASSHGEAGSGNTIYF.

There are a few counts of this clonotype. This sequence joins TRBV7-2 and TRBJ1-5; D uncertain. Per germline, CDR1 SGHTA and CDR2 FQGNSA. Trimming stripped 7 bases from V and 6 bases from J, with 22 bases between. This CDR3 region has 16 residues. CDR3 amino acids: CASNSSLGRAIQPQHF. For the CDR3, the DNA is TGTGCCAGCAACTCTTCTCTAGGGCGTGCAATTCAGCCCCAGCATTTT. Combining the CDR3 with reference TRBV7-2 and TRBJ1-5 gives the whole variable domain GAGVSQSPSNKVTEKGKDVELRCDPISGHTALYWYRQSLGQGLEFLIYFQGNSAPDKSGLPSDRFSAERTGGSVSTLTIQRTQQEDSAVYLCASNSSLGRAIQPQHFGDGTRLSIL.